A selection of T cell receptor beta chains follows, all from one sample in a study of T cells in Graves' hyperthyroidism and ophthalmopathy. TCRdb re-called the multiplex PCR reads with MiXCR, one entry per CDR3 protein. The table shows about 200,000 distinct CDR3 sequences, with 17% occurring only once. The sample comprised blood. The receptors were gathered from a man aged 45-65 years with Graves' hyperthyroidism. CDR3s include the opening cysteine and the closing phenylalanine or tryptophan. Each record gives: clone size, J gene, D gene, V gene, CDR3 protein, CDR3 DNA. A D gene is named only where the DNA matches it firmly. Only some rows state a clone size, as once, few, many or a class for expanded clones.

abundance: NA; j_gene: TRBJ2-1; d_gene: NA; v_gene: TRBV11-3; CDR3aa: CASSLQTVYNEQFF; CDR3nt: TGTGCCAGCAGCCTTCAGACTGTATACAATGAGCAGTTCTTC
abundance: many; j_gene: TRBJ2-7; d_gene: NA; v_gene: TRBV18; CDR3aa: CASGGTLGEQYF; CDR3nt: TGTGCCAGCGGGGGGACTTTAGGCGAGCAGTACTTC
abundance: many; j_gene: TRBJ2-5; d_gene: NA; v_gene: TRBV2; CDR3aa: CATHGLGGGTQYF; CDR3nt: TGTGCCACCCACGGACTAGGGGGCGGGACCCAGTACTTC
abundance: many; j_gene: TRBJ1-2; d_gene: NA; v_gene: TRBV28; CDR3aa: CASSLRTYGYTF; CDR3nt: TGTGCCAGCAGTTTAAGGACTTATGGCTACACCTTC
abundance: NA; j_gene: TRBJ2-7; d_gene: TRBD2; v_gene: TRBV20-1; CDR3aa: CSARGPAGLSYEQYF; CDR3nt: TGCAGTGCTAGAGGGCCAGCGGGACTATCCTACGAGCAGTACTTC
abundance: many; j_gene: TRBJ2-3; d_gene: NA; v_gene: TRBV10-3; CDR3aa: CATLGRTTDTQYF; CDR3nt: TGTGCCACCCTGGGCCGAACTACAGATACGCAGTATTTT
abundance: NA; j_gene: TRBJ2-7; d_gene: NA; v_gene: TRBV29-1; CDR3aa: CSVEIMGENYEQYF; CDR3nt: TGCAGCGTTGAAATTATGGGAGAGAACTACGAGCAGTACTTC
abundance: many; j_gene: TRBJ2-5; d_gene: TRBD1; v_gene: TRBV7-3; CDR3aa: CASSSRQGSGETQYF; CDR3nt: TGTGCCAGCAGCTCAAGACAGGGCTCAGGAGAGACCCAGTACTTC
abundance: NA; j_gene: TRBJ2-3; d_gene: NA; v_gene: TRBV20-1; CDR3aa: CSARRDLGGNTQYF; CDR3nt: TGCAGTGCTAGACGGGACTTAGGGGGGAATACGCAGTATTTT
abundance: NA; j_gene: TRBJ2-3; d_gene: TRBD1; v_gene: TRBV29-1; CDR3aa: CSVTGGLDTQYF; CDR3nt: TGCAGCGTTACAGGGGGTTTAGATACGCAGTATTTT
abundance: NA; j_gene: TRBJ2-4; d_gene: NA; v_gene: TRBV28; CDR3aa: CASRPPGVLGIQYF; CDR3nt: TGTGCCAGCAGGCCCCCAGGGGTGCTAGGCATTCAGTACTTC
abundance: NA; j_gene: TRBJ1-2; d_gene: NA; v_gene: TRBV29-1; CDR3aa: CSVDQGGLDNYGYTF; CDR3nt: TGCAGCGTTGACCAGGGAGGCTTAGATAACTATGGCTACACCTTC
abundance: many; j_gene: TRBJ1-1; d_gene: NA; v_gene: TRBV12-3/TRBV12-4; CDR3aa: CASQETGVNTEAFF; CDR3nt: TGTGCCAGCCAAGAGACAGGAGTGAACACTGAAGCTTTCTTT
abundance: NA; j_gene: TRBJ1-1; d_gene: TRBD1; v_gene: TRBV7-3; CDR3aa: CASSLRQGTEAFF; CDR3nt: TGTGCCAGCAGCCTCAGACAGGGCACTGAAGCTTTCTTT